These 27 T cell receptor beta chains were all obtained from the same sample, sequenced in a study of vaccination and CD4 T cells after COVID-19. Their target antigens are unknown. An Oncomine TCR Beta short-read assay was used to sequence the DNA from cultured CD4+ T cells. TCRdb re-derived calls from the PCR reads in MiXCR, one entry per CDR3 protein. The table lists 7,800 or so distinct CDR3 sequences, approximately 55% of them singletons. Treatment defined: roughly nine-day PBMC culture with coronavirus spike peptide pools or control peptides (ViraFEST assay). The sequencing sample was made of CD4+ T cells from blood, cultured in vitro. These receptors were taken from a human donor who had recovered from COVID-19.

The CDR3 sequence: CATSPDTNYGYTF. Written as DNA, the CDR3 is TGTGCCACCAGCCCGGACACTAACTATGGCTACACCTTC. This chain links TRBV24-1 with TRBJ1-2; possibly TRBD1 for D (5 bases). Germline V lookup: CDR1 KGHDR, CDR2 SFDVKD. V lost 7 bases and J lost 0, with 8 bases in between. The CDR3 spans 13 residues.

The sample holds a few counts of this clonotype. The chain employs TRBV6-1 and TRBJ2-7; either TRBD1 or TRBD2 may supply D (5 bases each). Germline CDR1 is MNHNS and CDR2 is SASEGT. V lost 6 bases and J 4 bases, leaving 10 bases between the germline ends. The CDR3 is made up of 12 amino acids. CDR3: CASRGPLYEQYF. CDR3 sequence (DNA): TGTGCCAGCAGGGGACCCCTGTACGAGCAGTACTTC.

V gene TRBV10-3 combines with J gene TRBJ1-2; tentatively, D is TRBD1 (5 bases). The germline CDR1 and CDR2 sequences are ENHRY and SYGVKD. The CDR3 contains 17 residues. V shed 2 bases and J shed 0 bases, with 16 bases lying between them. The CDR3 loop reads CAISEVVRGQANYGYTF. Here the CDR3 DNA reads TGTGCCATCAGTGAGGTCGTTCGAGGACAAGCTAACTATGGCTACACCTTC.

This chain's CDR3 is CSAAFPAGNSPLHF. The CDR3 DNA follows: TGCAGTGCTGCCTTTCCCGCAGGGAATTCACCCCTCCACTTT. The rearrangement uses TRBV20-1 and TRBJ1-6; D might be TRBD1 (5 bases). The V end was cut by 5 bases, the J end by 7 bases, with 15 bases between. This CDR3 region has 14 residues. CDR1 DFQATT and CDR2 SNEGSKA come from the germline V gene (reference sequence).

V gene TRBV7-2 combines with J gene TRBJ2-1; D is undetermined. This CDR3 has 11 amino acids. V lost 1 base and J 9 bases, leaving 4 bases between the germline ends. Germline CDR1 and CDR2: SGHTA and FQGNSA. CDR3 DNA: TGTGCCAGCAGCTTAGGGAGTGAGCAGTTCTTC. This codes for CASSLGSEQFF. Filled out from reference TRBV7-2 and TRBJ2-1, the complete variable domain reads GAGVSQSPSNKVTEKGKDVELRCDPISGHTALYWYRQSLGQGLEFLIYFQGNSAPDKSGLPSDRFSAERTGGSVSTLTIQRTQQEDSAVYLCASSLGSEQFFGPGTRLTVL.

Within the sample, this clonotype is large. This chain joins TRBV10-3 and TRBJ1-1, with no clear D. This CDR3 is built from 14 residues. The V gene lost 2 bases and the J gene lost 0 bases, with 7 bases spanning the gap. Germline V gene lookup returns CDR1 ENHRY and CDR2 SYGVKD. The CDR3 region is CAISETTLNTEAFF. In DNA, the CDR3 is TGTGCCATCAGTGAGACCACTTTGAACACTGAAGCTTTCTTT.

The chain has TRBV5-4 and TRBJ1-2, with a weak D call TRBD1 (6 bases). Per germline, CDR1 SGHNT and CDR2 YYREEE (reference sequence). With 3 bases removed from V and 4 bases from J, the gap between germline ends came to 16 bases. The CDR3 is 15 residues long. CDR3 residues: CASSSAVEQGYGYTF. In nucleotides, the CDR3 is TGTGCCAGCAGCTCGGCGGTAGAACAGGGCTATGGCTACACCTTC.

This chain joins TRBV30 and TRBJ2-6; D is possibly TRBD2 (5 bases). V was clipped by 0 bases and J by 4 bases, with 16 bases between them. The CDR3 runs 17 residues. CDR1 is GTSNPN and CDR2 is SVGIG in the germline V gene (reference sequence). As DNA, the CDR3 is TGTGCCTGGAGTGTGCGAGCGGAGGCTTTGGGGGCCAACGTCCTGACTTTC. Translated: CAWSVRAEALGANVLTF.

This clonotype was observed a few times. The chain has TRBV10-3 and TRBJ1-1; tentative D call: TRBD1 (5 bases). CDR1 is ENHRY and CDR2 is SYGVKD in the germline V gene. V was cut by 4 bases and J by 3 bases, with 15 bases left in between. This CDR3 is 15 amino acids long. The CDR3 nucleotides are TGTGCCATCAGTGCCCCAGGGAACAAATACACTGAAGCTTTCTTT. This codes for CAISAPGNKYTEAFF.

This clonotype was observed a few times. The chain joins TRBV19 to TRBJ1-2; D unclear. The CDR3 runs 10 residues. V lost 7 bases and J 9 bases, leaving 9 bases between the germline ends. CDR1 and CDR2 from the germline V gene are LNHDA and SQIVND (reference sequence). Here the CDR3 reads CASILFSYTF. CDR3 nucleotide sequence: TGTGCCAGTATTTTATTTAGCTACACCTTC.

The chain uses TRBV30 and TRBJ1-5, with 8 bases aligning to TRBD1. V shed 1 base, J shed 2 bases, and the junction held 4 bases outside the gene matches. The CDR3 has 15 residues. Looked up from germline, CDR1 is GTSNPN and CDR2 is SVGIG (reference sequence). CDR3 sequence reads: CAWSASTGGNQPQHF. DNA for the CDR3: TGTGCCTGGAGTGCCTCGACAGGGGGCAATCAGCCCCAGCATTTT. The whole variable domain, remainder taken from reference TRBV30 and TRBJ1-5, is SQTIHQWPATLVQPVGSPLSLECTVEGTSNPNLYWYRQAAGRGLQLLFYSVGIGQISSEVPQNLSASRPQDRQFILSSKKLLLSDSGFYLCAWSASTGGNQPQHFGDGTRLSIL.

This rearrangement joins TRBV3-1 to TRBJ2-7; no firm D call. CDR3 size: 12 residues. Germline CDR1 LGHDT, CDR2 YNNKEL (reference sequence). V gave up 4 bases and J gave up 5 bases, with 9 bases separating them. The CDR3 spells CASSPDEDEQYF. Here the CDR3 DNA reads TGTGCCAGCAGCCCAGACGAGGACGAGCAGTACTTC.

This clonotype was seen once. The chain combines TRBV6-5 with TRBJ1-2; D not resolved. V gave up 3 bases and J gave up 6 bases, with 14 bases separating them. The CDR3 runs 14 residues. In germline, CDR1 is MNHEY, CDR2 SVGAGI. CDR3 protein: CASSYSYYDDGYTF. CDR3 coding DNA: TGTGCCAGCAGTTATAGCTACTACGACGATGGCTACACCTTC.

The rearrangement links TRBV19 to TRBJ2-1, with TRBD2 matching 12 bases. Trimming removed 6 bases from V and 3 bases from J; junction bases left unmatched: 9. This CDR3 is 17 amino acids long. The germline CDR1 and CDR2 sequences are LNHDA and SQIVND (reference sequence). This chain's CDR3 is CASRVTGLAGHYNEQFF. The CDR3 coding sequence is TGTGCCAGTAGAGTCACGGGACTAGCGGGTCACTACAATGAGCAGTTCTTC.

The chain links TRBV5-4 to TRBJ2-3; D gene uncertain. Germline V CDR1 and CDR2: SGHNT, YYREEE (reference sequence). V was pared by 4 bases and J by 4 bases, with 10 bases between. The CDR3 totals 13 residues. The CDR3 reads CASSTPGADTQYF. DNA for the CDR3: TGTGCCAGCAGCACCCCGGGCGCAGATACGCAGTATTTT. Filled out from reference TRBV5-4 and TRBJ2-3, the complete variable domain reads ETGVTQSPTHLIKTRGQQVTLRCSSQSGHNTVSWYQQALGQGPQFIFQYYREEENGRGNFPPRFSGLQFPNYSSELNVNALELDDSALYLCASSTPGADTQYFGPGTRLTVL.

This chain joins TRBV20-1 and TRBJ2-7; 7 bases fit TRBD1. The CDR3 length is 14 residues. CDR1 and CDR2 (germline): DFQATT, SNEGSKA (reference sequence). The trim removed 6 bases at V and 3 bases at J, leaving 11 bases unmatched. CDR3 amino acids: CSADPGTVGYEQYF. The DNA for the CDR3 is TGCAGTGCCGACCCCGGGACAGTTGGCTACGAGCAGTACTTC.

The rearrangement uses TRBV19 and TRBJ1-5, with D tentatively TRBD1 (5 bases). Germline CDR1 is LNHDA and CDR2 is SQIVND (reference sequence). The CDR3 is 15 residues long. The V and J ends lost 4 bases and 3 bases respectively, with 13 bases between them. The CDR3 sequence: CASSTRGSANQPQHF. The CDR3 DNA sequence: TGTGCCAGTAGTACCCGGGGCAGCGCCAATCAGCCCCAGCATTTT.

The V gene is TRBV10-3, the J gene TRBJ2-7, with D uncertain. Looked up from germline, CDR1 is ENHRY and CDR2 is SYGVKD. Deletions cut 5 bases from V and 6 bases from J, with 8 bases between. The length of the CDR3 is 11 residues. Written as DNA, the CDR3 is TGTGCCATCAGTACCGGAAGCGAGCAGTACTTC. It codes for CAISTGSEQYF.

The V gene is TRBV7-9, the J gene TRBJ1-5; the D gene is possibly TRBD1 (6 bases). The V gene lost 1 base and the J gene lost 3 bases, with 10 bases spanning the gap. The CDR3 is 15 residues long. Per the germline V gene, CDR1 is SEHNR and CDR2 is FQNEAQ (reference sequence). The DNA for the CDR3 is TGTGCCAGCAGCTTAGGGGGGGCCTACAATCAGCCCCAGCATTTT. Protein: CASSLGGAYNQPQHF.

A few counts support this clonotype. This rearrangement joins TRBV20-1 to TRBJ2-3; no definite D call. The CDR3 totals 12 residues. Germline V lookup: CDR1 DFQATT, CDR2 SNEGSKA (reference sequence). Between the trimmed V and J ends, which lost 7 bases and 0 bases, there was a span of 8 bases. CDR3 coding DNA: TGCAGTGTCACCGAGAGCACAGATACGCAGTATTTT. This gives the protein CSVTESTDTQYF.

CDR3 nucleotides: TGTGCCAGCAGGACCTGGACAGTTATGAACACTGAAGCTTTCTTT. This gives the protein CASRTWTVMNTEAFF. V usage is TRBV27 and J usage is TRBJ1-1; TRBD1 might be the D (6 bases). The CDR3 has 15 residues. The V end was cut by 6 bases, the J end by 0 bases, with 14 bases between. Germline values: CDR1 MNHEY, CDR2 SMNVEV (reference sequence).

The gene calls are TRBV19 and TRBJ2-7, with D perhaps being TRBD1 or TRBD2 (5 bases each). The CDR3 is made up of 14 amino acids. Germline values: CDR1 LNHDA, CDR2 SQIVND (reference sequence). V was cut by 8 bases and J by 2 bases, with 16 bases left in between. This CDR3 reads CASSGTQRPYEQYF. CDR3 sequence (DNA): TGTGCCAGTTCCGGGACCCAGAGACCCTACGAGCAGTACTTC.

A single count supports this clonotype. The chain uses TRBV6-5 and TRBJ2-2; no definite D call. V lost 0 bases and J 2 bases, leaving 7 bases between the germline ends. Germline CDR1 reads MNHEY; CDR2 reads SVGAGI. The CDR3 sequence is 15 residues long. CDR3 loop: CASSYSRYNTGELFF. The CDR3 DNA reads TGTGCCAGCAGTTACTCAAGATATAACACCGGGGAGCTGTTTTTT.

CDR3 region: CSASLGLAKFF. CDR3 in DNA: TGCAGTGCTTCCTTGGGACTAGCGAAGTTCTTC. The V and J genes are TRBV20-1 and TRBJ2-1; 10 bases map to TRBD2. CDR3 length: 11 residues. The V and J ends lost 5 bases and 14 bases, in that order; junction bases with no gene match: 6. Germline loops: CDR1 DFQATT, CDR2 SNEGSKA (reference sequence).

This clonotype has just a few counts. The chain combines TRBV7-2 with TRBJ2-5; D remains unclear. The CDR3 has 15 amino acids. Germline V lookup: CDR1 SGHTA, CDR2 FQGNSA. V was pared by 6 bases and J by 1 base, with 15 bases between. CDR3 loop: CASRSTGQSQETQYF. In DNA, the CDR3 is TGTGCCAGCAGAAGTACCGGGCAGAGCCAAGAGACCCAGTACTTC.

The chain employs TRBV18 and TRBJ1-6; unclear D gene. The germline V gene has CDR1 KGHSH and CDR2 LQKENI. The germline V and J ends were trimmed by 2 bases and 11 bases, with 10 bases remaining between them. This CDR3 is built from 13 residues. CDR3 loop: CASSPGEIPPLHF. Written as DNA, the CDR3 is TGTGCCAGCTCACCAGGGGAGATTCCACCCCTCCACTTT.

The CDR3 loop reads CASSDTGFYEQYF. CDR3 in DNA: TGTGCCAGCAGTGACACAGGGTTTTACGAGCAGTACTTC. The chain combines TRBV25-1 with TRBJ2-7, with D perhaps TRBD1 (6 bases). This CDR3 is built from 13 residues. Trimming left V 3 bases short and J 4 bases short, with 10 bases between. The germline gives CDR1 MGHDK, CDR2 SYGVNS.